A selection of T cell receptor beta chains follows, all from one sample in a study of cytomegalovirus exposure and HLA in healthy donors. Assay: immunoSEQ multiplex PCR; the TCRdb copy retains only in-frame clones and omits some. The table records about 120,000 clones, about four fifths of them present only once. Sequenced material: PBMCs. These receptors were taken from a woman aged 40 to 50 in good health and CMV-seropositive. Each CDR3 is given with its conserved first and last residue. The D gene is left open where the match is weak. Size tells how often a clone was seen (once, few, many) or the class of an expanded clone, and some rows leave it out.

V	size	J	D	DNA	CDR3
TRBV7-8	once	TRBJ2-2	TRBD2	TGTGCCAGCAGCTTAGGTTTGGGACTAGCACTCGGGGAGCTGTTTTTT	CASSLGLGLALGELFF
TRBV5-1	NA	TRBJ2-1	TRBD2	TGCGCCAGCAGCCTGAGGGTTGGCGGGAGGGAAGGCAATGAGCAGTTCTTC	CASSLRVGGREGNEQFF
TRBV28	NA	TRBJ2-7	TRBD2	TGTGCCAGCAGTTTAGGGCTAGCGGGGTCCTACGAGCAGTACTTC	CASSLGLAGSYEQYF
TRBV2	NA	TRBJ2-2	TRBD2	TGTGCCAGCAGTGTAGCGGGAGTCGCCGGGGAGCTGTTTTTT	CASSVAGVAGELFF
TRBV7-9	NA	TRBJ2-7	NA	TGTGCCACGACGGAGGGGGCTTCCTACGAGCAGTACTTC	CATTEGASYEQYF
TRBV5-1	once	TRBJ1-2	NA	TGCGCCAGCAGCTCGGGGGGGGCGGGAGATGGCTACACCTTC	CASSSGGAGDGYTF
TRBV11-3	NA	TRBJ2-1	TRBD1	TGTGCCAGCAGCCAATCTACAGGGGCGAACAATGAGCAGTTCTTC	CASSQSTGANNEQFF
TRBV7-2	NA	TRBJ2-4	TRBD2	TGTGCCAGCAGCTTAATGAGGGGCGGGGGGGACATTCAGTACTTC	CASSLMRGGGDIQYF
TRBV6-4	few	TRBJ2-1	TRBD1	TGTGCCAGCAGCCCGGGACAGGGGGCAAATGAGCAGTTCTTC	CASSPGQGANEQFF
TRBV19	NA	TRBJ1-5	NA	TGTGCCAGTAGTACCCTCCAGTATAGCAATCAGCCCCAGCATTTT	CASSTLQYSNQPQHF
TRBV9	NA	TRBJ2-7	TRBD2	TGTGCCAGCAGCGTTGGGACTAGTATAACCTACGAGCAGTACTTC	CASSVGTSITYEQYF
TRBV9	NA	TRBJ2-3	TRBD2	TGTGCCAGCAGCGTAGGAGGGGGACTAGCGGGAGGGCCAAGCACAGATACGCAGTATTTT	CASSVGGGLAGGPSTDTQYF
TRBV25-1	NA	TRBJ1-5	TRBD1	TGTGCCAGCAGTCAACAGGGGGATCAGCCCCAGCATTTT	CASSQQGDQPQHF
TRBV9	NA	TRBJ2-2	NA	TGTGCCAGCAGCGTAGGAAGCACGAACACCGGGGAGCTGTTTTTT	CASSVGSTNTGELFF
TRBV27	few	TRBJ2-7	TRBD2	TGTGCCAGCAGTTTAATAACTAGCGGGTACTCCTACGAGCAGTACTTC	CASSLITSGYSYEQYF
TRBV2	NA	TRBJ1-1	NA	TGTGCCAGCACATCGATAGTGAACACTGAAGCTTTCTTT	CASTSIVNTEAFF
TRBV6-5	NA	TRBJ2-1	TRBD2	TGTGCCAGCAGGTCGGGGGGGATGGAGCAGTTCTTC	CASRSGGMEQFF
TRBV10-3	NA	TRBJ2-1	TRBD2	TGTGCCATCGGACTAGCGGATTACAATGAGCAGTTCTTC	CAIGLADYNEQFF
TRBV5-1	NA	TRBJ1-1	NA	TGCGCCAGCAGCCCCACAGAGAACACTGAAGCTTTCTTT	CASSPTENTEAFF
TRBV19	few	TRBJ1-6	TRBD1	TGTGCCACCAGGGGGGCAGGATCCTATAATTCACCCCTCCACTTT	CATRGAGSYNSPLHF
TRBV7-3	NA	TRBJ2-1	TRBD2	TGTGCCAGCAGCTTAGGGACTAGCGGGAGAGAAAAGGAGCAGTTCTTC	CASSLGTSGREKEQFF
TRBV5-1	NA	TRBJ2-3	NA	TGCGCCAGCAGCTTGGTAACCCAGGATACGCAGTATTTT	CASSLVTQDTQYF
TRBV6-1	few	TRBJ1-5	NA	TGTGCCAGCAGTTGGGCTGTAAATCAGCCCCAGCATTTT	CASSWAVNQPQHF
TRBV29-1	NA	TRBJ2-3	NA	TGCAGCGCGAATCCAGCGGTTAGCACAGATACGCAGTATTTT	CSANPAVSTDTQYF
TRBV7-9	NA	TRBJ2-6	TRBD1	TGTGCCAGCAGCTTACCGACCGGGACAGGGGGTTCTGGGGCCAACGTCCTGACTTTC	CASSLPTGTGGSGANVLTF
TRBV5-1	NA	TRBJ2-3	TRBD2	TGCGCCAGCAGCGCAGGGACTAGCGTTGCAGATACGCAGTATTTT	CASSAGTSVADTQYF
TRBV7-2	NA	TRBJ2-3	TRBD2	TGTGCCAGCAGCTTACAAGCGGGAGGCACAGATACGCAGTATTTT	CASSLQAGGTDTQYF
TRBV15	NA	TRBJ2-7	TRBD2	TGTGCCACCAGCAGAGATCTAGCGGGAACGGGCGAGCAGTACTTC	CATSRDLAGTGEQYF
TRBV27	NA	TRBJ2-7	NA	TGTGCCAGCAGTCGGGGGACAGCCCTTGTCTACGAGCAGTACTTC	CASSRGTALVYEQYF
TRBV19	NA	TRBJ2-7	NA	TGTGCCAGTAGTACCTCCGGTGCCTACGAGCAGTACTTC	CASSTSGAYEQYF
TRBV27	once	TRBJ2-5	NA	TGTGCCAGCAGCATCGGAGGGGGCTGGGAGACCCAGTACTTC	CASSIGGGWETQYF
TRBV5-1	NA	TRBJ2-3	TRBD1	TGCGCCAGCAGCTTGGTTGGGACAGGATTCACAGATACGCAGTATTTT	CASSLVGTGFTDTQYF
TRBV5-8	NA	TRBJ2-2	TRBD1	TGTGCCAGCAGCTTACAGGGGCGGGAGCTGTTTTTT	CASSLQGRELFF
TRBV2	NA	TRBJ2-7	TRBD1	TGTGCCAGCATCCAAAGAACGGGACAGCCCATTTCCTACGAGCAGTACTTC	CASIQRTGQPISYEQYF
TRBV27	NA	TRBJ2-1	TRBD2	TGTGCCAGCAGCTTGTATGGCGGGAGCTCCTACAATGAGCAGTTCTTC	CASSLYGGSSYNEQFF
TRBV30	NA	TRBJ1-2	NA	TGTGCCTGGAGTGTACTCGGGGGGTATGGCTACACCTTC	CAWSVLGGYGYTF
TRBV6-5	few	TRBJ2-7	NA	TGTGCCAGCAGCCAGCTAGTTGGCGAGCAGTACTTC	CASSQLVGEQYF
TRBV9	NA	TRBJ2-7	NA	TGTGCCAGCAGCGTAGCCACGAGCTCCTACGAGCAGTACTTC	CASSVATSSYEQYF
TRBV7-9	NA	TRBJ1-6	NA	TGTTCCAGCAGCCCTAAACCCCCCACCCTCCACTTT	CSSSPKPPTLHF
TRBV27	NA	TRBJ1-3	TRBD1	TGTGCCAGCAGTTTCCATAACAGGGGAACAGGAAACACCATATATTTT	CASSFHNRGTGNTIYF
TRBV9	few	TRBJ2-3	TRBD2	TGTGCCAGCAACTCGGGGACTAGCGCCCCTGATACGCAGTATTTT	CASNSGTSAPDTQYF
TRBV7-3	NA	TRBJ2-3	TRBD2	TGTGCCAGCAGCCTAAGGTCCCTAGCGGGAGCTGTAGATACGCAGTATTTT	CASSLRSLAGAVDTQYF
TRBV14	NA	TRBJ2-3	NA	TGTGCCAGCAGCCAACCTCGGGCGGGGCGCACAGATACGCAGTATTTT	CASSQPRAGRTDTQYF
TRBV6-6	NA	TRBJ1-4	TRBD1	TGTGCCAGCAGTGGGAGGACAGGCGGAATTGAAAAACTGTTTTTT	CASSGRTGGIEKLFF
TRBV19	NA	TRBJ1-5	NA	TGTGCCAGTATGCAGTGGGCGTACAATCAGCCCCAGCATTTT	CASMQWAYNQPQHF
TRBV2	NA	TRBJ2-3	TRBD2	TGTGCCAGCAAAGCGGGGGGCACAGATACGCAGTATTTT	CASKAGGTDTQYF
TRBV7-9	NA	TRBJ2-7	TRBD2	TGTGCCAGCAGCTTAGGGACTAGCGGGCCCTACGAGCAGTACTTC	CASSLGTSGPYEQYF
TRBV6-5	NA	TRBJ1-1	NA	TGTGCCAGCAGTGCTAGGAGAGGCACTGAAGCTTTCTTT	CASSARRGTEAFF
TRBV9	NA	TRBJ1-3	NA	TGTGCCAGCAGCGTAGTTCCGCGTTCGGCTGGAAACACCATATATTTT	CASSVVPRSAGNTIYF
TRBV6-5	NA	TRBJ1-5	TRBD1	TGTGCCAGCAGCCCTGACAGGGTGCGCAATCAGCCCCAGCATTTT	CASSPDRVRNQPQHF
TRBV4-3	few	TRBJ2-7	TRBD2	TGCGCCAGCAGCCAACTAGCGGGAGCTGGCGAGCAGTACTTC	CASSQLAGAGEQYF
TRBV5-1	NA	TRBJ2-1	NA	TGCGCCAGCAAGAAACAGGGTTCAGATGAGCAGTTCTTC	CASKKQGSDEQFF
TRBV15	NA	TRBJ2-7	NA	TGTGCCACCGGTCCCCCAAAGGGGGGGCACGAGCAGTACTTC	CATGPPKGGHEQYF
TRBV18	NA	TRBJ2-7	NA	TGTGCCAGCTCACCAAGTCAGACGGGGTCCGAGCAGTACTTC	CASSPSQTGSEQYF